This T cell receptor beta chain was identified in a study of CD8 T cells in ankylosing spondylitis. General study findings and limits: Clones that were linked to disease were CD8+ and were relatively rare in peripheral blood.

This clonotype was observed at least ten times. The antigen is not known. V lost 0 bases, J lost 6 bases, and 12 bases lay in between. The germline V gene has CDR1 LGHNA and CDR2 YNFKEQ. The CDR3 spans 15 residues. A single record per CDR3 protein comes from TCRdb applying MiXCR to the 5' RACE reads. The sample records roughly 100,000 distinct CDR3 sequences, almost 8.5% being singletons. The source is a male donor with ankylosing spondylitis or in good health (not recorded which). The material sequenced was blood, either unsorted or a sorted T cell fraction (not recorded which). This chain uses TRBV4-2 with TRBJ2-4, with D perhaps matching TRBD1 (5 bases). DNA for the CDR3: TGTGCCAGCAGCCAAGATCAGGGTTGGGGAAACATTCAGTACTTC. It yields the protein CASSQDQGWGNIQYF.